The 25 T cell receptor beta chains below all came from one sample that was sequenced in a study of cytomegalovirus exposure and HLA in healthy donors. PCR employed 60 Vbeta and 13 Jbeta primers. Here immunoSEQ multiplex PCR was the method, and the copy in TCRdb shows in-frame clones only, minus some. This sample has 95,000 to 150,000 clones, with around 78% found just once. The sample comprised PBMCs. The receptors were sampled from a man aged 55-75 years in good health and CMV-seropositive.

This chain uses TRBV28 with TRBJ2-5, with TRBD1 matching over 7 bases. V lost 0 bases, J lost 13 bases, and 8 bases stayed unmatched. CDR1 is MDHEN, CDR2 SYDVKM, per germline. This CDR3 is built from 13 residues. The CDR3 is CASSLWLGQQRYF. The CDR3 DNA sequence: TGTGCCAGCAGTTTATGGCTGGGACAGCAAAGGTACTTC.

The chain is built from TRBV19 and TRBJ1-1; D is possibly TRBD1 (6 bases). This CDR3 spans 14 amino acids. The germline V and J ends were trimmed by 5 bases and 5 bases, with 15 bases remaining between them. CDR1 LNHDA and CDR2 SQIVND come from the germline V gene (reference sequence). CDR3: CASSPQGWGTEAFF. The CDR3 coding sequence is TGTGCCAGTAGTCCACAGGGATGGGGAACTGAAGCTTTCTTT.

The CDR3 sequence is CASSQDRSLSNEQFF. The CDR3 coding sequence is TGTGCCAGCAGTCAGGACAGGTCGTTGAGCAATGAGCAGTTCTTC. This chain joins TRBV7-2 and TRBJ2-1, with 7 bases aligning to TRBD1. This CDR3 has 15 amino acids. With 6 bases clipped from V and 6 bases from J, the junction kept 11 bases outside the gene matches. Germline lookup yields CDR1 SGHTA and CDR2 FQGNSA.

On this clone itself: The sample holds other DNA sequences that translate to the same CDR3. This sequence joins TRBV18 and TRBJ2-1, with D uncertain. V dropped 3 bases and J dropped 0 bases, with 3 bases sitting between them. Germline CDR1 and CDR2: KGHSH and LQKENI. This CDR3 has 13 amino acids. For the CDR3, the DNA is TGTGCCAGCTCACCCAGCTCCTACAATGAGCAGTTCTTC. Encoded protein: CASSPSSYNEQFF.

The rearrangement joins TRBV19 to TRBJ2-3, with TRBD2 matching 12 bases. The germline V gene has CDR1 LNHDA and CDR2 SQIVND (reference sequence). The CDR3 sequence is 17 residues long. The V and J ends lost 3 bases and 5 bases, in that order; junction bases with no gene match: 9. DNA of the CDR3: TGTGCCAGTAGTATTTTCGCTAGCGGGGGGGCGTTAGATACGCAGTATTTT. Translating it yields CASSIFASGGALDTQYF.

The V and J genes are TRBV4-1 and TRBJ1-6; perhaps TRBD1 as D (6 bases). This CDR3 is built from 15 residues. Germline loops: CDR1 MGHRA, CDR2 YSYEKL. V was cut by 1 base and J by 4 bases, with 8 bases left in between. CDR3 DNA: TGCGCCAGCAGCCAAGTAGGGGGATATAATTCACCCCTCCACTTT. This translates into CASSQVGGYNSPLHF.

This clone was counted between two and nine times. This CDR3 reads CASSYRAEAFF. In DNA form, the CDR3 reads TGTGCCAGCAGTTATAGAGCTGAAGCTTTCTTT. The chain combines TRBV6-5 with TRBJ1-1; D is unclear. The CDR3 is made up of 11 amino acids. V lost 3 bases to trimming and J lost 6 bases, with 5 bases between them. Germline V lookup: CDR1 MNHEY, CDR2 SVGAGI.

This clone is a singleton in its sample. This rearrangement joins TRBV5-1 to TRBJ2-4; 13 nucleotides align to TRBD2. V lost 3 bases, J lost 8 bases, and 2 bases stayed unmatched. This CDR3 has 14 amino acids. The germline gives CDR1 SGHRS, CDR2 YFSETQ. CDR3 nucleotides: TGCGCCAGCAGCTCCACTAGCGGGGGGGACATTCAGTACTTC. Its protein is CASSSTSGGDIQYF.

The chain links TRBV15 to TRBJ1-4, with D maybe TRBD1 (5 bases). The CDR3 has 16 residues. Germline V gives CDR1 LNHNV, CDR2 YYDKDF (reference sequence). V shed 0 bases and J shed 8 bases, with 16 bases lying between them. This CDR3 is CATSRDSSGFGEKLFF. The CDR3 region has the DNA TGTGCCACCAGCAGAGATTCCTCAGGGTTTGGGGAAAAACTGTTTTTT.

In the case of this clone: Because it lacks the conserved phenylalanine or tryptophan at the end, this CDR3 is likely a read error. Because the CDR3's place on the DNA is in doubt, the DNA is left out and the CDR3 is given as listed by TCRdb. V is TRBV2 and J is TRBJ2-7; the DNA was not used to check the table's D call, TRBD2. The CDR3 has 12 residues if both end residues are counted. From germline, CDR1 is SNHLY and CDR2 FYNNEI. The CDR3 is CASRGGDGGPRA.

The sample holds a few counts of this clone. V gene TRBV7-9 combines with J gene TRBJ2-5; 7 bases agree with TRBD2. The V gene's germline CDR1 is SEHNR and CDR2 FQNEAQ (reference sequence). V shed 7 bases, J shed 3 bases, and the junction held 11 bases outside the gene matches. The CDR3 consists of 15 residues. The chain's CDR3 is CASTGSGDLKETQYF. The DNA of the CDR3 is TGTGCCAGCACTGGCAGCGGGGATCTAAAAGAGACCCAGTACTTC.

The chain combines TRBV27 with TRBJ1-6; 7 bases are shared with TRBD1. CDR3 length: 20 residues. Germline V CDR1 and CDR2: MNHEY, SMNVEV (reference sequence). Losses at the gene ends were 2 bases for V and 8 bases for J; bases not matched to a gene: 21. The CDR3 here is CASSLTARSSGTVFHSPLHF. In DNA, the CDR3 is TGTGCCAGCAGTTTAACGGCTCGATCGTCCGGGACAGTCTTTCATTCACCCCTCCACTTT.

The chain's CDR3 is CASSLMGADQETQYF. CDR3 coding DNA: TGTGCCAGCAGCCTCATGGGAGCGGACCAAGAGACCCAGTACTTC. This chain joins TRBV7-9 and TRBJ2-5; a possible D gene is TRBD2 (5 bases). V was clipped by 5 bases and J by 0 bases, with 13 bases between them. Germline V CDR1 and CDR2: SEHNR, FQNEAQ (reference sequence). The CDR3 covers 15 residues.

The CDR3 is CSVGENTDTQYF. Written as DNA, the CDR3 is TGCAGCGTTGGGGAGAACACAGATACGCAGTATTTT. The chain recombines TRBV29-1 with TRBJ2-3, with D maybe TRBD2 (5 bases). The V gene's germline CDR1 is SQVTM and CDR2 ANQGSEA. V was pared by 4 bases and J by 2 bases, with 7 bases between. CDR3 size: 12 residues.

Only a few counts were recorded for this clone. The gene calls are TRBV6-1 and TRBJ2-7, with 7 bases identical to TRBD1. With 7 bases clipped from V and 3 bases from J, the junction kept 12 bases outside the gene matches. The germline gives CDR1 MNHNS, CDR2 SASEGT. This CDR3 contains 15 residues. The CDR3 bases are TGTGCCAGCACCATCGGTGGGACAGATAACTACGAGCAGTACTTC. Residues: CASTIGGTDNYEQYF.

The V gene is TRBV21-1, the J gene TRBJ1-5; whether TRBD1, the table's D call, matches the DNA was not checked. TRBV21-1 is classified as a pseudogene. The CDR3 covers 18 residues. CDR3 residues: CASSNEEGQARYNQPQHF. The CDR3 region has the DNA TGTGCCAGCAGCAATGAGGAGGGACAGGCTCGATATAATCAGCCCCAGCATTTT.

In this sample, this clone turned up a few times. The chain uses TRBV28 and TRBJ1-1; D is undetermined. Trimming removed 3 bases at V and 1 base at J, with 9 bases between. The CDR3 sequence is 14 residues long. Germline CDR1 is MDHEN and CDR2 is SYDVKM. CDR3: CASSFTLRNTEAFF. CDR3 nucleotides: TGTGCCAGCAGTTTCACCTTGAGGAACACTGAAGCTTTCTTT.

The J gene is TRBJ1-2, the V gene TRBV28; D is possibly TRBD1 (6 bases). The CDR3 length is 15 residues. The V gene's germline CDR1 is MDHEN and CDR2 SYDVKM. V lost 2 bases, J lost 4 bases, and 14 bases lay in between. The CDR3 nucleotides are TGTGCCAGCAGTTTAGGGGGGGGCTTTGGCTATGGCTACACCTTC. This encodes CASSLGGGFGYGYTF.

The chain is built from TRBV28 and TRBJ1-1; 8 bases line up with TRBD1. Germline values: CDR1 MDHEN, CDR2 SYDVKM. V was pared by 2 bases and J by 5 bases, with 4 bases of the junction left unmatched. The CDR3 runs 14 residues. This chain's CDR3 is CASSLRTGITEAFF. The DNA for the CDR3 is TGTGCCAGCAGTTTAAGGACAGGGATTACTGAAGCTTTCTTT.

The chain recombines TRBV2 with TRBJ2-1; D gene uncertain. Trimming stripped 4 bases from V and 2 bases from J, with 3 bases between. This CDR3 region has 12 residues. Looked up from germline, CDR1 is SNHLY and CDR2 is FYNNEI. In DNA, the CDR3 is TGTGCCAGCAGTGTTACCTACAATGAGCAGTTCTTC. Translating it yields CASSVTYNEQFF.

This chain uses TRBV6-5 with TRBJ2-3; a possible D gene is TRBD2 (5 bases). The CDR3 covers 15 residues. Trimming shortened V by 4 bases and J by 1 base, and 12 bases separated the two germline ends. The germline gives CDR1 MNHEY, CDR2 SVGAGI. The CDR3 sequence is CASSSPGSGTDTQYF. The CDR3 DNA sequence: TGTGCCAGCAGTTCCCCGGGATCTGGCACAGATACGCAGTATTTT.

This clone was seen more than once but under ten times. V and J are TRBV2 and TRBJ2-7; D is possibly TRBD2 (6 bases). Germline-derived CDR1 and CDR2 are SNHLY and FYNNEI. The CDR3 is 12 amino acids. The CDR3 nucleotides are TGTGCAGGGGCCGGGAGTCTCGGCGAGCAGTACTTC. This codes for CAGAGSLGEQYF. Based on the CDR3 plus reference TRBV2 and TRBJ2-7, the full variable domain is EPEVTQTPSHQVTQMGQEVILRCVPISNHLYFYWYRQILGQKVEFLVSFYNNEISEKSEIFDDQFSVERPDGSNFTLKIRSTKLEDSAMYFCAGAGSLGEQYFGPGTRLTVT.

As DNA, the CDR3 is TGTGCCAGCAGCTTAGTTCAGTTAGCGGGTGAGCAGTTCTTC. Protein sequence: CASSLVQLAGEQFF. This sequence joins TRBV7-9 and TRBJ2-1; 7 positions agree with TRBD2. CDR3 length: 14 amino acids. Trimming cost V 1 base and J 9 bases; bases outside gene matches: 6. Looked up from germline, CDR1 is SEHNR and CDR2 is FQNEAQ (reference sequence).

The CDR3 sequence: CASTSLNGWNTGELFF. The CDR3 DNA sequence: TGCGCCAGTACTTCCCTGAACGGGTGGAACACCGGGGAGCTGTTTTTT. The rearrangement uses TRBV5-1 and TRBJ2-2; the D is unclear. Germline V gives CDR1 SGHRS, CDR2 YFSETQ. V was trimmed by 8 bases and J by 1 base, leaving 18 bases between them. The CDR3 extends over 16 amino acids.

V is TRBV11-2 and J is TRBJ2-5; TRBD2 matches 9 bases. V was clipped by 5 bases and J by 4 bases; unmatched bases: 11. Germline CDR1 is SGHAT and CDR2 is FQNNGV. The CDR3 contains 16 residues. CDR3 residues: CASSGAGGGGGETQYF. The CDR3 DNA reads TGTGCCAGCAGCGGCGCGGGCGGGGGGGGAGGAGAGACCCAGTACTTC.